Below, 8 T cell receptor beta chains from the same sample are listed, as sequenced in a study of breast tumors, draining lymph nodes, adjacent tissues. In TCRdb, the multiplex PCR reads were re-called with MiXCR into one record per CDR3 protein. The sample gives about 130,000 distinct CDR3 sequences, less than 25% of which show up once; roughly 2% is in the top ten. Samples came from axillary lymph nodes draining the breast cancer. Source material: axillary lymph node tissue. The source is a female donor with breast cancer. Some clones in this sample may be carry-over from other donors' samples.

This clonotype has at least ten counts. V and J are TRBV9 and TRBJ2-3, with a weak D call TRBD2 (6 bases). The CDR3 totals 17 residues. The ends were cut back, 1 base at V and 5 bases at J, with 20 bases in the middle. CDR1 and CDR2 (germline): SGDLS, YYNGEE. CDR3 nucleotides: TGTGCCAGCAGCGTACATCGGGACTTACCGATCCAAGATACGCAGTATTTT. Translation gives CASSVHRDLPIQDTQYF.

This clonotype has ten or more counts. The CDR3 nucleotides are TGTGCCAGCAGCTTAGCATCAGAAGAGACCCAGTACTTC. Protein sequence: CASSLASEETQYF. The genes are TRBV7-2 and TRBJ2-5; D unclear. In germline, CDR1 is SGHTA, CDR2 FQGNSA. The length of the CDR3 is 13 residues. V dropped 0 bases and J dropped 3 bases, with 5 bases sitting between them.

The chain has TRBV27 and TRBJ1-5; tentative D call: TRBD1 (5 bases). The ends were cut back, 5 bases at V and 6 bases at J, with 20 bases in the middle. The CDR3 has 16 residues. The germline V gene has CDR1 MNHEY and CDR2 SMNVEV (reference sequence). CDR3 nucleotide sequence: TGTGCCAGCAGTCCCCTGGGGGTAGGCCTTATTCAGCCCCAGCATTTT. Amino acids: CASSPLGVGLIQPQHF.

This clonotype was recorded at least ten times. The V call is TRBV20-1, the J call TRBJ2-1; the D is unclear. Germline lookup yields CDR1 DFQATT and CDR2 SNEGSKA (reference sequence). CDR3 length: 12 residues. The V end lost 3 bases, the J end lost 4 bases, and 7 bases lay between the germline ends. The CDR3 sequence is CSASVTYNEQFF. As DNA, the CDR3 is TGCAGTGCTAGTGTTACATACAATGAGCAGTTCTTC.

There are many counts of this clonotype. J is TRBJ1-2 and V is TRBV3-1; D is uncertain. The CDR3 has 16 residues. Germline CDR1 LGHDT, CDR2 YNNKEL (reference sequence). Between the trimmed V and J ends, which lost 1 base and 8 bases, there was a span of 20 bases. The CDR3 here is CASSQGITSGLKGYTF. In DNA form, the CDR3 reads TGTGCCAGCAGCCAAGGCATCACAAGTGGCCTAAAAGGCTACACCTTC. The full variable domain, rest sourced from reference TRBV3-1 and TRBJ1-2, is DTAVSQTPKYLVTQMGNDKSIKCEQNLGHDTMYWYKQDSKKFLKIMFSYNNKELIINETVPNRFSPKSPDKAHLNLHINSLELGDSAVYFCASSQGITSGLKGYTFGSGTRLTVV.

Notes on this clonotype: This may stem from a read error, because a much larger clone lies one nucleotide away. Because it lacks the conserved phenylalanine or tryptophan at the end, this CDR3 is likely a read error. CDR3 loop: CASSLGTSGSENQNEQFL. DNA for the CDR3: TGCGCCAGCAGCTTGGGAACTAGCGGGAGCGAAAATCAAAATGAGCAGTTCCTC. V gene TRBV5-1 combines with J gene TRBJ2-1; 11 positions agree with TRBD2. The CDR3 has 18 residues. The germline gives CDR1 SGHRS, CDR2 YFSETQ. The J segment lost 7 bases and the V segment lost 0 bases, leaving 12 bases of the junction unmatched.

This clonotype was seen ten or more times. Here the CDR3 DNA reads TGTGCCACCAGCCGAGGACAGGCAGCAGAGACCCAGTACTTC. Protein: CATSRGQAAETQYF. This chain links TRBV15 with TRBJ2-5; 7 nucleotides agree with TRBD1. Germline loops: CDR1 LNHNV, CDR2 YYDKDF (reference sequence). Trimming removed 5 bases from V and 4 bases from J; junction bases left unmatched: 7. The CDR3 extends over 14 amino acids.

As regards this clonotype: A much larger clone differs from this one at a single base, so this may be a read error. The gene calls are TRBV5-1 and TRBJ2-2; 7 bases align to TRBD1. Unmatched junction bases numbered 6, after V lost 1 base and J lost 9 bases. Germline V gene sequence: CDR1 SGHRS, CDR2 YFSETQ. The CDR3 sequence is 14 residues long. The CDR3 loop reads CASSLTGVARELFF. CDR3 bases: TGCGCCAGCAGCTTGACAGGGGTAGCCAGGGAGCTGTTTTTT. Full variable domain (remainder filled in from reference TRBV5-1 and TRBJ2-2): KAGVTQTPRYLIKTRGQQVTLSCSPISGHRSVSWYQQTPGQGLQFLFEYFSETQRNKGNFPGRFSGRQFSNSRSEMNVSTLELGDSALYLCASSLTGVARELFFGEGSRLTVL.